These T cell receptor beta chains were read from a single sample in a study of identical twins. TCRdb used MiXCR to reprocess the 5' RACE reads, holding one entry per CDR3 protein. Of about 700,000 distinct CDR3 sequences listed, 8.5% to 9% were seen once; the top ten hold 0.85% to 1%. The data were also submitted as part of a second study, on yellow fever vaccine responses in identical twins.

What was sequenced was PBMCs. These receptors all stem from a woman younger than 35 in good health. The CDR3 runs from the conserved cysteine through the conserved F or W. The D gene is left open where the match is weak. Clone size, where shown, is once, few, many, or a class for clones that have expanded.

D	size	V	J	DNA	CDR3
TRBD1	many	TRBV24-1	TRBJ1-2	TGTGCCACCAGTGACCCGGCGACAGGGATAGGCTACACCTTC	CATSDPATGIGYTF
NA	NA	TRBV7-9	TRBJ2-7	TGTGCCAGCAGCTTAGAGAGGACTAACAAGTACGAGCAGTACTTC	CASSLERTNKYEQYF
NA	NA	TRBV6-2/TRBV6-3	TRBJ2-4	TGTGCCAGCAGTTACGAGGGCAGGGAAACACTAGCCAAAAACATTCAGTACTTC	CASSYEGRETLAKNIQYF
NA	many	TRBV24-1	TRBJ2-5	TGTGCCACCAGTGACTCCATCCATGACGGGACAGAGACCCAGTACTTC	CATSDSIHDGTETQYF
TRBD2	NA	TRBV15	TRBJ2-3	TGTGCCACCAGCAGAGTTCCAGCGGGGGGCGATACGCAGTATTTT	CATSRVPAGGDTQYF
TRBD1	NA	TRBV11-2	TRBJ2-1	TGTGCCAGCAGCTTATTTAGCGTCGGACAGGGGTTCATCAATGAGCAGTTCTTC	CASSLFSVGQGFINEQFF
TRBD1	few	TRBV6-1	TRBJ1-2	TGTGCCAGCAGTCCGCTCAAGACAGGGACCTATGGCTACACCTTC	CASSPLKTGTYGYTF
NA	NA	TRBV9	TRBJ1-4	TGTGCCAGCAGCCCCCATTTAGTCCCCGAAAAACTGTTTTTT	CASSPHLVPEKLFF
TRBD1	NA	TRBV29-1	TRBJ1-2	TGCAGCGTTGAAGAGGAAGGACAGGTCTATGGCTACACCTTC	CSVEEEGQVYGYTF
NA	NA	TRBV15	TRBJ2-3	TGTGCCACCAGGACAGGAATCCCCACAGATACGCAGTATTTT	CATRTGIPTDTQYF
NA	NA	TRBV4-2	TRBJ2-5	TGTGCCAGCAGCCCGACCAATTTGGGGGAGACCCAGTACTTC	CASSPTNLGETQYF
NA	many	TRBV14	TRBJ1-1	TGTGCCAGCAGCCCGAAACGGGAAGAAGCTTTCTTT	CASSPKREEAFF
TRBD1	few	TRBV29-1	TRBJ2-2	TGCAGCGTAGGACAGGGACCCCCCAACACCGGGGAGCTGTTTTTT	CSVGQGPPNTGELFF
NA	few	TRBV6-5	TRBJ2-2	TGTGCCAGCAGTTACCGCAGGGGGAACACCGGGGAGCTGTTTTTT	CASSYRRGNTGELFF
NA	NA	TRBV19	TRBJ2-7	TGTGCCAGTAGTGTGGGACACCTTAGCTCCTACGAGCAGTACTTC	CASSVGHLSSYEQYF
TRBD2	NA	TRBV12-3/TRBV12-4	TRBJ2-3	TGTGCCAGCTGTCTAGCGGGGGGATACACAGATACGCAGTATTTT	CASCLAGGYTDTQYF
TRBD1	few	TRBV27	TRBJ1-6	TGTGCCAGCAGTTACCTCGGGACAGTTAATTCACCCCTCCACTTT	CASSYLGTVNSPLHF
NA	many	TRBV28	TRBJ1-2	TGTGCCAGCAGTAGCCCCCCCGGGGCGCGGAACTATGGCTACACCTTC	CASSSPPGARNYGYTF
NA	many	TRBV4-1	TRBJ2-7	TGCGCCAGCAGCCAAGAGCCCGGCCTTAACTCCTACGAGCAGTACTTC	CASSQEPGLNSYEQYF
NA	many	TRBV9	TRBJ2-5	TGTGCCAGCAGCGTATCTTCTCGGCGTAGCCAAGAGACCCAGTACTTC	CASSVSSRRSQETQYF
NA	few	TRBV4-1	TRBJ2-1	TGCGCCAGCAGCCGAGACAGGAGTGAGCAGTTCTTC	CASSRDRSEQFF
NA	NA	TRBV2	TRBJ2-7	TGTGCCAGCAGGCTAACAGCGGACGAGCAGTACTTC	CASRLTADEQYF
NA	NA	TRBV6-6	TRBJ2-7	TGTGCCAGCAGTTATACCGGAGGGGAGCAGTACTTC	CASSYTGGEQYF
NA	NA	TRBV7-3	TRBJ2-1	TGTGCCAGCAGCTTAGGGCAGGGCTTCAATGAGCAGTTCTTC	CASSLGQGFNEQFF
TRBD2	few	TRBV4-1	TRBJ2-3	TGCGCCAGCAGCCAAGTTTTATCCTGGCGGGAGGGCCCACCCGGGGCAGATACGCAGTATTTT	CASSQVLSWREGPPGADTQYF